This T cell receptor beta chain originates from a study of beta chain features in type 1 diabetes. Every bit of the isolated RNA underwent reverse transcription, so sequencing read expressed TCRB transcripts. The average read count of naive, central memory and regulatory T cell samples was several million. This table comes from immunoSEQ multiplex PCR, and its TCRdb copy is limited to in-frame clones, with some not included. The profile shows a few hundred thousand clones, around 30% of them singletons. Per the germline V gene, CDR1 is LNHNV and CDR2 is YYDKDF (reference sequence). With V trimmed by 0 bases and J by 7 bases, 10 bases remained unmatched. The CDR3 spans 18 residues.

This clonotype was obtained from a young man in good health. Input material: naive CD4+ T cells from blood. The chain is built from TRBV15 and TRBJ2-1, with TRBD2 identical over 12 bases. CDR3 DNA: TGTGCCACCAGCAGAGATAAGGGACTAGCGGGCCTACAGAATGAGCAGTTCTTC. Translating gives CATSRDKGLAGLQNEQFF.